A single sample gave rise to the 19 T cell receptor beta chains below, sequenced in a study of blood T cell repertoires in COVID-19. Method: immunoSEQ multiplex PCR; TCRdb's copy keeps in-frame clones and lacks some. Here the sample spans about 190,000 clones, more than 60% being singletons. Sequenced input: peripheral blood. These receptors came from a man aged 50-60 years who had recovered from COVID-19.

This clone was observed a handful of times. The chain has TRBV30 and TRBJ1-5, with TRBD1 matching over 10 bases. The germline V gene encodes CDR1 GTSNPN and CDR2 SVGIG (reference sequence). V shed 3 bases and J 5 bases; nucleotides not matched to a gene: 22. This CDR3 is built from 20 residues. The CDR3, as DNA: TGTGCCTGGAGGCCCTGGGGGGGGGACAGGGGACCGGACCTCCATCAGCCCCAGCATTTT. Protein product: CAWRPWGGDRGPDLHQPQHF. Complete variable domain (other parts from reference TRBV30 and TRBJ1-5): SQTIHQWPATLVQPVGSPLSLECTVEGTSNPNLYWYRQAAGRGLQLLFYSVGIGQISSEVPQNLSASRPQDRQFILSSKKLLLSDSGFYLCAWRPWGGDRGPDLHQPQHFGDGTRLSIL.

The V gene is TRBV29-1, the J gene TRBJ1-3; possible D gene TRBD1, 5 bases. V lost 3 bases and J 1 base, leaving 10 bases between the germline ends. From germline, CDR1 is SQVTM and CDR2 ANQGSEA. The CDR3 has 14 residues. This CDR3 reads CSVEIGGSGNTIYF. Written as DNA, the CDR3 is TGCAGCGTTGAGATCGGGGGATCTGGAAACACCATATATTTT.

This chain connects TRBV4-1 to TRBJ1-2, with 8 bases fitting TRBD1. CDR3 length equals 15 residues. The V gene's germline CDR1 is MGHRA and CDR2 YSYEKL. V lost 3 bases to trimming and J lost 5 bases; unmatched junction nucleotides: 8. The CDR3 DNA sequence: TGCGCCAGCAGCCAGGCGGACAGGGTAGGATATGGCTACACCTTC. Protein: CASSQADRVGYGYTF.

The CDR3 sequence is CAWARGGYTDTQYF. In DNA, the CDR3 is TGTGCCTGGGCGCGGGGAGGGTACACAGATACGCAGTATTTT. The chain couples TRBV30 to TRBJ2-3; 7 bases align to TRBD2. CDR1 is GTSNPN and CDR2 is SVGIG in the germline V gene (reference sequence). Trimming removed 5 bases from V and 2 bases from J; junction bases left unmatched: 7. The CDR3 sequence is 14 residues long.

This sequence joins TRBV28 and TRBJ1-2, with a possible D match to TRBD1 (6 bases). Trimming removed 7 bases from V and 4 bases from J, with 34 bases in between. The CDR3 consists of 20 residues. Germline V gene lookup returns CDR1 MDHEN and CDR2 SYDVKM. The CDR3 DNA sequence: TGTGCCAGCAAGTGGTCGGTTACGGGGGGGCTCCCAGTCAAACGCTATGGCTACACCTTC. Its protein product is CASKWSVTGGLPVKRYGYTF.

The chain joins TRBV7-2 to TRBJ2-7; maybe TRBD1 (6 bases). The CDR3 has 13 residues. Germline assignment: CDR1 SGHTA and CDR2 FQGNSA. V gave up 5 bases and J gave up 7 bases, with 15 bases separating them. DNA for the CDR3: TGTGCCAGCAGCCTTCAGGGGTCGCGGGAGCAGTACTTC. Its protein product is CASSLQGSREQYF. The full variable domain, completed using reference TRBV7-2 and TRBJ2-7, is GAGVSQSPSNKVTEKGKDVELRCDPISGHTALYWYRQSLGQGLEFLIYFQGNSAPDKSGLPSDRFSAERTGGSVSTLTIQRTQQEDSAVYLCASSLQGSREQYFGPGTRLTVT.

The genes are TRBV6-6 and TRBJ2-3, with TRBD2 as a possible D gene (6 bases). CDR1 MNHNY and CDR2 SVGAGI come from the germline V gene (reference sequence). The germline V and J ends were trimmed by 6 bases and 1 base, with 8 bases remaining between them. This CDR3 spans 13 amino acids. CDR3 region: CASSRLGTDTQYF. The CDR3 DNA reads TGTGCCAGCAGCCGACTAGGCACAGATACGCAGTATTTT.

The rearrangement uses TRBV6-5 and TRBJ2-7, with a possible D match to TRBD1 (5 bases). Germline V lookup: CDR1 MNHEY, CDR2 SVGAGI. Trimming took off 6 bases at V and 2 bases at J, with 8 bases between the two ends. CDR3 length: 12 amino acids. As DNA, the CDR3 is TGTGCCAGCAGCCCAGGGCCCTACGAGCAGTACTTC. Translating gives CASSPGPYEQYF.

This rearrangement joins TRBV20-1 to TRBJ2-1; the D is unclear. Germline V CDR1 and CDR2: DFQATT, SNEGSKA (reference sequence). V lost 3 bases and J lost 8, with 11 bases in between. This CDR3 is 12 amino acids long. The CDR3 is CSASIEIDEQFF. DNA of the CDR3: TGCAGTGCTAGTATAGAGATTGATGAGCAGTTCTTC.

This chain links TRBV9 with TRBJ2-5; 11 positions match TRBD1. Germline CDR1 reads SGDLS; CDR2 reads YYNGEE. The CDR3 is made up of 14 amino acids. V gave up 3 bases and J gave up 8 bases; unmatched junction bases: 6. The CDR3 here is CASSESGQGDTQYF. The CDR3 nucleotides read TGTGCCAGCAGCGAATCGGGACAGGGGGATACCCAGTACTTC.

The chain's CDR3 is CSVAETSGRYF. CDR3 nucleotide sequence: TGCAGCGTGGCCGAGACTAGCGGAAGGTACTTC. The J gene is TRBJ2-4, the V gene TRBV29-1; 9 positions agree with TRBD2. CDR1 is SQVTM and CDR2 is ANQGSEA in the germline V gene. The length of the CDR3 is 11 residues. J gave up 15 bases and V 6 bases, and 9 bases lay outside the gene matches.

The chain couples TRBV5-6 to TRBJ1-1; 8 positions match TRBD1. The CDR3 has 18 residues. Germline assignment: CDR1 SGHDT and CDR2 YYEEEE. After removal of 0 bases from V and 2 bases from J, the junction contained 12 bases not matched to a gene. CDR3 DNA sequence: TGTGCCAGCAGCTTGGCCTCAGGGGGCCAAGACTATAACACTGAAGCTTTCTTT. Translating gives CASSLASGGQDYNTEAFF.

The chain couples TRBV2 to TRBJ2-7; D possibly corresponds to TRBD1 (6 bases). Deletions cut 6 bases from V and 1 base from J, with 7 bases between. CDR3 length: 12 amino acids. CDR1 and CDR2 (germline): SNHLY, FYNNEI. CDR3 in amino acids: CASRGTSYEQYF. DNA of the CDR3: TGTGCCAGCAGAGGGACATCCTACGAGCAGTACTTC.

CDR3 residues: CASSAGRFHPDEQFF. The CDR3 coding sequence is TGCGCCAGCAGCGCGGGACGCTTCCACCCAGATGAGCAGTTCTTC. The rearrangement uses TRBV5-1 and TRBJ2-1; D possibly corresponds to TRBD2 (6 bases). Germline loops: CDR1 SGHRS, CDR2 YFSETQ. V dropped 4 bases and J dropped 8 bases, with 19 bases sitting between them. This CDR3 is built from 15 residues.

The chain joins TRBV5-6 to TRBJ2-7; TRBD2 agrees at 7 bases. Germline CDR1 reads SGHDT; CDR2 reads YYEEEE. V lost 3 bases to trimming and J lost 4 bases; unmatched junction nucleotides: 10. This CDR3 contains 15 residues. In DNA, the CDR3 is TGTGCCAGCAGCTCCTTCAGCCTAGCGGAGTACGAGCAGTACTTC. Translation gives CASSSFSLAEYEQYF.

This sequence joins TRBV15 and TRBJ1-1; tentatively, D is TRBD1 (5 bases). This CDR3 is 15 amino acids long. Germline values: CDR1 LNHNV, CDR2 YYDKDF (reference sequence). The V and J ends lost 0 bases and 4 bases respectively, with 12 bases between them. CDR3 DNA: TGTGCCACCAGCAGAGATAGGGGCCAGGGCACTGAAGCTTTCTTT. Translated: CATSRDRGQGTEAFF.

The chain employs TRBV5-4 and TRBJ2-5; TRBD1 aligns across 10 bases. The CDR3 has 15 amino acids. Losses at the gene ends were 4 bases for V and 0 bases for J; bases not matched to a gene: 3. CDR1 and CDR2 from the germline V gene are SGHNT and YYREEE (reference sequence). CDR3 sequence (DNA): TGTGCCAGCAGCCGGGACAGGGGAAACCAAGAGACCCAGTACTTC. This translates into CASSRDRGNQETQYF.

CDR3 DNA sequence: TGTGCCACCAGTGAGAGGACATTTGGAGGCTACACCTTC. Encoded protein: CATSERTFGGYTF. The chain couples TRBV24-1 to TRBJ1-2; perhaps TRBD1 as D (5 bases). The V gene lost 4 bases and the J gene lost 8 bases, with 13 bases spanning the gap. CDR1 KGHDR and CDR2 SFDVKD come from the germline V gene. The CDR3 totals 13 residues.

The V call is TRBV2, the J call TRBJ2-7; a weak D match, TRBD1 (6 bases). The germline gives CDR1 SNHLY, CDR2 FYNNEI. The V end was cut by 5 bases, the J end by 3 bases, with 11 bases between. This CDR3 is built from 13 residues. The CDR3 DNA reads as TGTGCCAGCAGTACAGGGTTTCGCTACGAGCAGTACTTC. Its translation is CASSTGFRYEQYF.